The sequence of this TCR beta chain was determined in a study of CD8 T cells in Susac syndrome. Study results and limitations: Susac-specific public clones were found in total CD8+ and CD8+ TEMRA repertoires, numbering sixteen and five, respectively.

The patients with Susac syndrome satisfied recently defined diagnostic criteria for either definite or probable disease. Both CD4+ and CD8+ T cells were negatively isolated, and TEMRA cells underwent FACS enrichment. After extraction with the RNeasy kit, 0.5 to 1 ug of the RNA was reverse transcribed using random hexamers. The authors amplified TCR beta CDR3 across 54 Vbeta and 13 Jbeta using immunoSEQ multiplex PCR. Each CDR3 protein gets one entry after TCRdb re-called the immunoSEQ multiplex PCR reads with MiXCR. The sample carries roughly 110,000 distinct CDR3 sequences, roughly 94% recorded once. V was clipped by 2 bases and J by 0 bases, with 14 bases between them. CDR1 is MNHEY, CDR2 SVGAGI, per germline. The CDR3 totals 17 residues. On this clonotype itself: No antigen is known for it.

This sequence originates from a human donor with Susac syndrome. Sequencing was performed on CD8+ T cells from PBMCs. The chain recombines TRBV6-5 with TRBJ2-1; D gene ambiguous. The CDR3 region is CASSYEGFDVSYNEQFF. CDR3 coding DNA: TGTGCCAGCAGTTACGAAGGATTCGACGTCTCCTACAATGAGCAGTTCTTC.